The T cell receptor (beta chain) described here comes from a study of cytomegalovirus exposure and HLA in healthy donors. Notes on the study in general: The number of N-insertions in an Asian-associated ancestry cluster was reportedly below the roughly 670-donor mean in a later analysis. Some TCR beta chains (164 of them) were listed as cytomegalovirus-associated. Generally TCR sequences proved uncommon, though certain public TCRs appeared in numerous donors. Some highly shared sequence variants likely arose as a pipeline artifact.

Amplification used 60 Vbeta primers and 13 Jbeta primers. Assay used: immunoSEQ multiplex PCR; TCRdb lists only in-frame clones, some missing. The table has under 150,000 clones, more than 75% seen once. The V gene's germline CDR1 is GTSNPN and CDR2 SVGIG (reference sequence). This CDR3 comprises 13 residues. Between the trimmed V and J ends, which lost 5 bases and 3 bases, there was a span of 13 bases. Remarks on this clone: As yet, its antigen is unknown.

The TCR originated in a man younger than 35 in good health and CMV-seronegative. Sequenced input: PBMCs. The V gene is TRBV30, the J gene TRBJ1-2; perhaps TRBD1 as D (6 bases). CDR3 protein: CAWSRGEDYGYTF. CDR3 DNA sequence: TGTGCCTGGTCCAGGGGAGAGGACTATGGCTACACCTTC.